This entry describes one TCR beta chain. In the authors' workflow: Amplification of reference gene primers provided the estimated nucleated cell counts. The method was immunoSEQ multiplex PCR; TCRdb's version includes in-frame clones alone and lacks a portion of them. The V and J calls and clone size were taken over from that table, and D and trimming were inferred from the DNA. The profile shows about 160,000 clones, approximately 82% of them singletons. In germline, CDR1 is SGHAT, CDR2 FQNNGV. V lost 4 bases, J lost 2 bases, and 15 bases lay in between. The CDR3 spans 15 residues. These data come from a study of blood T cell repertoires in COVID-19. Across the whole study: Both acute and convalescent COVID-19 samples were obtained from the United States, Italy and Spain. T cells, B-cell-depleted T cells, or PBMCs provided the cDNA or gDNA that served as material.

This receptor was taken from a woman at least 80 years old with acute or convalescent COVID-19. This chain links TRBV11-2 with TRBJ2-7; possible D gene TRBD2, 6 bases. The sequenced sample consisted of peripheral blood. The CDR3 protein is CASSSPGLGTYEQYF. The CDR3, as DNA: TGTGCCAGCAGCTCGCCGGGACTTGGCACCTACGAGCAGTACTTC.